Listed here is a single T cell receptor (beta chain). Per the germline V gene, CDR1 is LGHDT and CDR2 is YNNKEL (reference sequence). This CDR3 has 19 amino acids. V was clipped by 2 bases and J by 0 bases; unmatched bases: 6. These data are taken from a study of blood T cell repertoires in COVID-19. Study-level information: Collection of acute and convalescent COVID-19 samples took place in the United States, Italy and Spain. Sample material is recorded as cDNA or gDNA derived from T cells, B-cell-depleted T cells, or PBMCs.

Sequenced by immunoSEQ multiplex PCR; TCRdb stores in-frame clones only, minus some. This table has more than 300,000 clones, around 89% appearing once. The chain combines TRBV3-1 (or the pseudogene TRBV3-2) with TRBJ2-6; 11 positions agree with TRBD2. This sequence originates from a young man who had recovered from COVID-19. The sequenced material came from peripheral blood. CDR3 in DNA: TGTGCCAGCAGCCAACTAGTAGCGGGAGGGATCTCTGGGGCCAACGTCCTGACTTTC. Amino acids: CASSQLVAGGISGANVLTF.